These T cell receptor beta chains were read from a single sample in a study of blood T cells in healthy people across ages. TCRdb itself ran the 5' RACE reads through MiXCR, one entry per CDR3 protein. The sample holds 750,000 to 950,000 distinct CDR3 sequences, about 29% seen once. These data also featured in a second study, about T cells of mothers and their children.

The sample was blood. The receptors shown here come from a woman aged 40 to 50 in good health. The CDR3 runs from the conserved cysteine through the conserved F or W. A D gene is named only where the DNA matches it firmly. Clone size is stated in some rows and not others, as once, few, many or a class when expanded.

V	D	size	J	DNA	CDR3
TRBV7-3	.	.	TRBJ2-7	TGTGCCAGCAGCAGGGGGGCGGAGACCTACGAGCAGTACTTC	CASSRGAETYEQYF
TRBV7-2	TRBD1	few	TRBJ1-5	TGTGCCAGCAGCGTCGACAGGGGGCGGCCCCAGCATTTT	CASSVDRGRPQHF
TRBV7-2	.	few	TRBJ1-2	TGTGCCAGCAGCTCCGGTTATGTATATGGCTACACCTTC	CASSSGYVYGYTF
TRBV3-1	TRBD2	.	TRBJ2-1	TGTGCCAGCAGCCGGTTTGCGGGGGGGCAGGTCTACAATGAGCAGTTCTTC	CASSRFAGGQVYNEQFF
TRBV19	TRBD1	few	TRBJ2-3	TGTGCCAGTAGTATCGGGGACAGGGGGCGAGATACGCAGTATTTT	CASSIGDRGRDTQYF
TRBV18	.	many	TRBJ2-4	TGTGCCAGCTCGCAGGACAGTGGGAACATTCAGTACTTC	CASSQDSGNIQYF
TRBV28	.	few	TRBJ1-4	TGTGCCAGCAGGGAAGGGGGAATCGAAAAACTGTTTTTT	CASREGGIEKLFF
TRBV12-3/TRBV12-4	TRBD1	many	TRBJ2-1	TGTGCCAGCAGTTCAAGCCCGGGACAGTCATACGAGCAGTTCTTC	CASSSSPGQSYEQFF
TRBV5-1	TRBD2	.	TRBJ2-3	TGCGCCAGCAGCCCCCGGGACAGCGGGGGGGTCGGGTATTTT	CASSPRDSGGVGYF
TRBV28	TRBD2	.	TRBJ2-5	TGTGCCAGCAGTTCTGCCAGGGCGGGAGAGTACCAAGAGACCCAGTACTTC	CASSSARAGEYQETQYF
TRBV7-7	.	.	TRBJ2-3	TGTGCTAGCAGCTTAGGGGCAGGCGACCCCACAGATACGCAGTATTTT	CASSLGAGDPTDTQYF
TRBV5-1	.	.	TRBJ1-2	TGCGCCAGCACCGAGGACGGAACCTATGGCTACACCTTC	CASTEDGTYGYTF
TRBV12-3/TRBV12-4	TRBD1	.	TRBJ1-2	TGTGCCAGCAGCTCCCGGGACAGCCGAATCGACTATGGCTACACCTTC	CASSSRDSRIDYGYTF
TRBV6-1	.	once	TRBJ1-6	TGTGCCAGATCCAAGGGGTCACCCCTCCACTTT	CARSKGSPLHF